Listed below are T cell receptor beta chains from one sample, sequenced in a study of shared clonotypes between healthy human individuals. TCRdb's table, derived via immunoSEQ multiplex PCR, lists solely in-frame clones and lacks some. The sample yields 300,000 to 400,000 clones, around 87% seen once. Sequencing was carried out using memory CD8+ T cells sorted from blood. These receptors were taken from a man younger than 35 in good health. Both conserved end residues are part of each CDR3. The D gene is left open where the match is weak. Some rows mark clone size as missing; the rest say once, few, many or name a class of expanded clone.

D gene	clone size	V gene	J gene	CDR3 protein	CDR3 DNA
TRBD2	NA	TRBV6-7	TRBJ2-1	CASTPWASGGLGSEQFF	TGTGCCAGCACCCCTTGGGCTAGCGGGGGCCTAGGGAGTGAGCAGTTCTTC
NA	NA	TRBV2	TRBJ2-5	CATLKDGFGETQYF	TGTGCCACTCTAAAAGACGGTTTCGGGGAGACCCAGTACTTC
TRBD2	few	TRBV18	TRBJ2-7	CASSPLTPAGVDEQYF	TGTGCCAGCTCACCCCTTACTCCAGCGGGAGTGGACGAGCAGTACTTC
NA	NA	TRBV4-1	TRBJ1-5	CASSQVGQGTQPQHF	TGCGCCAGCAGCCAAGTAGGGCAGGGGACTCAGCCCCAGCATTTT
NA	few	TRBV4-1	TRBJ2-1	CASSQERGTPHEQFF	TGCGCCAGCAGCCAAGAGCGAGGGACGCCCCATGAGCAGTTCTTC
NA	NA	TRBV2	TRBJ2-7	CASSEEPTYEQYF	TGTGCCAGCAGTGAAGAACCGACCTACGAGCAGTACTTC
NA	NA	TRBV28	TRBJ1-4	CASKKIATNEKLFF	TGTGCCAGCAAGAAAATCGCAACTAATGAAAAACTGTTTTTT
NA	NA	TRBV5-1	TRBJ2-7	CASSLGSLLYEQYF	TGCGCCAGCAGCTTGGGTTCCTTGCTGTACGAGCAGTACTTC
TRBD2	NA	TRBV27	TRBJ2-3	CASSLILGAGFTDTQYF	TGTGCCAGCAGTTTAATCCTGGGAGCGGGGTTCACAGATACGCAGTATTTT
NA	NA	TRBV7-2	TRBJ1-5	CASSLAVVSNQPQHF	TGTGCCAGCAGCTTAGCGGTGGTTAGCAATCAGCCCCAGCATTTT
NA	NA	TRBV11-2	TRBJ2-2	CASSRSGPLTGELFF	TGTGCCAGCAGCCGTTCGGGCCCCCTTACCGGGGAGCTGTTTTTT
NA	NA	TRBV10-2	TRBJ2-7	CASRDYEQYF	TGCGCCAGCAGGGATTACGAGCAGTACTTC
TRBD2	NA	TRBV28	TRBJ2-1	CASSSRTSGYSYNEQFF	TGTGCCAGCAGTTCCCGGACTAGCGGGTACTCCTACAATGAGCAGTTCTTC
NA	few	TRBV10-3	TRBJ2-7	CAISEVSVLTYEQYF	TGTGCCATCAGTGAAGTGTCAGTCCTTACCTACGAGCAGTACTTC
TRBD1	NA	TRBV28	TRBJ2-7	CASSPRSERTGYEQYF	TGTGCCAGCAGCCCGAGATCGGAAAGGACAGGCTACGAGCAGTACTTC
NA	NA	TRBV2	TRBJ2-1	CASSDLGVSYNEQFF	TGTGCCAGCAGTGATCTTGGAGTATCCTACAATGAGCAGTTCTTC
NA	once	TRBV10-3	TRBJ2-1	CAISDLAVVSYNEQFF	TGTGCCATCAGTGATTTAGCGGTTGTCTCCTACAATGAGCAGTTCTTC
NA	NA	TRBV7-9	TRBJ1-6	CASSLGSYNSPLHF	TGTGCCAGCAGCTTAGGCAGCTATAATTCACCCCTCCACTTT
TRBD2	NA	TRBV5-1	TRBJ2-2	CASSLLAGGPGELFF	TGCGCCAGCAGCTTACTAGCGGGAGGGCCAGGGGAGCTGTTTTTT
TRBD2	NA	TRBV27	TRBJ2-7	CASSSTLGGSVNF	TGTGCCAGCAGTTCCACTCTCGGCGGGAGCGTGAACTTC
NA	NA	TRBV9	TRBJ1-1	CASSVTDSPYEAFF	TGTGCCAGCAGCGTCACGGACAGTCCCTATGAAGCTTTCTTT
NA	NA	TRBV7-2	TRBJ2-7	CASSLVGRVYEQYF	TGTGCCAGCAGCTTAGTTGGCAGGGTTTACGAGCAGTACTTC
NA	NA	TRBV7-2	TRBJ1-3	CASSQESLRYGNTIYF	TGTGCCAGCAGCCAAGAGTCCCTTAGATATGGAAACACCATATATTTT
TRBD2	NA	TRBV4-1	TRBJ2-7	CASSQGLEYEQYF	TGCGCCAGCAGCCAGGGACTAGAATACGAGCAGTACTTC
TRBD2	NA	TRBV27	TRBJ2-1	CASSWTSRNEQFF	TGTGCCAGCAGTTGGACTAGCCGGAATGAGCAGTTCTTC
NA	many	TRBV28	TRBJ2-3	CASSFSWATTSTDTQYF	TGTGCCAGCAGTTTCTCTTGGGCCACAACTAGCACAGATACGCAGTATTTT
TRBD1	NA	TRBV6-1	TRBJ1-2	CASLDRGLRYGYTF	TGTGCCAGCCTGGACAGGGGGCTTCGTTATGGCTACACCTTC
NA	NA	TRBV20-1	TRBJ2-7	CSALGLRVERF	TGCAGTGCCTTGGGCCTCAGGGTTGAGCGGTTC
TRBD1	NA	TRBV7-2	TRBJ2-7	CASSLGGGQGVYEQYF	TGTGCCAGCAGTCTGGGAGGCGGACAGGGCGTTTACGAGCAGTACTTC
NA	few	TRBV9	TRBJ2-1	CASSDGLPYNEQFF	TGTGCCAGCAGCGACGGCCTGCCCTACAATGAGCAGTTCTTC
NA	NA	TRBV5-1	TRBJ2-1	CASSPYVGASYNEQFF	TGCGCCAGCAGCCCGTATGTCGGGGCTTCCTACAATGAGCAGTTCTTC
NA	NA	TRBV7-9	TRBJ1-6	CASSSGILNSPLHF	TGTGCCAGCAGCTCCGGGATACTCAATTCACCCCTCCACTTT
TRBD2	NA	TRBV2	TRBJ2-2	CASSDTSGRANTGELFF	TGTGCCAGCAGTGATACTAGCGGGAGGGCGAACACCGGGGAGCTGTTTTTT
NA	once	TRBV28	TRBJ1-5	CASTTDSNQPQHF	TGTGCCAGCACGACAGATAGCAATCAGCCCCAGCATTTT
NA	NA	TRBV27	TRBJ1-2	CASSFTGGGYGYTF	TGTGCCAGCAGTTTTACGGGGGGCGGCTATGGCTACACCTTC
TRBD2	NA	TRBV7-9	TRBJ2-1	CASSPGTSYGEQFF	TGTGCCAGCAGCCCCGGGACTAGCTATGGTGAGCAGTTCTTC
NA	NA	TRBV6-5	TRBJ1-2	CASSPGLSFGYTF	TGTGCCAGCAGCCCGGGACTGAGTTTCGGCTACACCTTC
NA	NA	TRBV10-2	TRBJ1-5	CASSEGSQPQHF	TGCGCCAGCAGTGAGGGCAGTCAGCCCCAGCATTTT
NA	NA	TRBV5-1	TRBJ2-7	CASSLGISYEQYF	TGCGCCAGCAGCTTGGGTATCTCCTACGAGCAGTACTTC
NA	once	TRBV7-6	TRBJ1-1	CASSLLAGQPNTEAFF	TGTGCCAGCAGCTTATTGGCTGGACAGCCGAACACTGAAGCTTTCTTT
TRBD1	NA	TRBV6-5	TRBJ1-1	CASSPRQGVEAFF	TGTGCCAGCAGTCCCCGACAGGGTGTTGAAGCTTTCTTT
TRBD1	NA	TRBV6-1	TRBJ1-5	CASSPRTGLSQPQHF	TGTGCCAGCAGTCCCCGGACAGGGTTGAGTCAGCCCCAGCATTTT
NA	NA	TRBV2	TRBJ1-6	CASRASLIRGGSYNSPLHF	TGTGCCAGCAGAGCCTCCTTAATCCGGGGGGGAAGCTATAATTCACCCCTCCACTTT
TRBD2	NA	TRBV4-2	TRBJ2-1	CASSQEGVSAGGVNEQFF	TGTGCCAGCAGCCAAGAGGGGGTATCAGCGGGAGGGGTCAATGAGCAGTTCTTC
TRBD1	NA	TRBV4-1	TRBJ2-7	CASTLGGQGAYEQYF	TGCGCCAGCACCTTAGGAGGACAGGGGGCCTACGAGCAGTACTTC
NA	once	TRBV7-8	TRBJ2-3	CASSTGTGSTDTQYF	TGTGCCAGCAGCACCGGGACGGGAAGCACAGATACGCAGTATTTT
TRBD1	NA	TRBV27	TRBJ1-4	CASSPDWTGANEKLFF	TGTGCCAGCAGTCCAGACTGGACAGGGGCTAATGAAAAACTGTTTTTT
NA	NA	TRBV6-6	TRBJ1-2	CASSYSSEGRGYGYTF	TGTGCCAGCAGTTACTCGAGTGAGGGGAGGGGTTATGGCTACACCTTC
NA	NA	TRBV13	TRBJ2-7	CASSQGPLAYEQYF	TGTGCCAGCAGCCAGGGACCTCTCGCCTACGAGCAGTACTTC
NA	NA	TRBV11-2	TRBJ2-1	CASSLGRGEQFF	TGTGCCAGCAGCCTCGGCCGGGGTGAGCAGTTCTTC
NA	NA	TRBV11-2	TRBJ2-5	CASSFYGAQETQYF	TGTGCCAGCAGCTTTTACGGGGCCCAGGAGACCCAGTACTTC